The 27 T cell receptor beta chains given below trace back to one sample, sequenced in a study of blood T cell repertoires in COVID-19. The data were produced by immunoSEQ multiplex PCR, yet TCRdb's version contains in-frame clones alone and is incomplete. The sample yields roughly 250,000 clones, about 91% seen once. The sequenced sample was PBMCs or T cells enriched from blood (not recorded which). These receptors were obtained from a woman between 40 and 55 years old with acute COVID-19.

V usage is TRBV30 and J usage is TRBJ2-1, with 11 positions matching TRBD2. The CDR3 contains 15 residues. The germline V gene encodes CDR1 GTSNPN and CDR2 SVGIG (reference sequence). Germline trimming cut 3 bases from V and 4 bases from J; bases unmatched to any gene: 5. The CDR3 loop reads CAWRNRLAGYNEQFF. The CDR3 coding sequence is TGTGCCTGGAGGAACAGACTAGCGGGGTACAATGAGCAGTTCTTC. The full variable domain, its missing parts supplied by reference TRBV30 and TRBJ2-1, is SQTIHQWPATLVQPVGSPLSLECTVEGTSNPNLYWYRQAAGRGLQLLFYSVGIGQISSEVPQNLSASRPQDRQFILSSKKLLLSDSGFYLCAWRNRLAGYNEQFFGPGTRLTVL.

The chain is built from TRBV5-1 and TRBJ2-7; 12 bases agree with TRBD2. The J segment lost 2 bases and the V segment lost 3 bases, leaving 3 bases of the junction unmatched. The CDR3 is 15 residues long. Per the germline V gene, CDR1 is SGHRS and CDR2 is YFSETQ. The CDR3: CASSSGLAGTYEQYF. In nucleotides, the CDR3 is TGCGCCAGCAGCTCCGGACTAGCGGGGACCTACGAGCAGTACTTC.

The chain couples TRBV20-1 to TRBJ2-3; D gene uncertain. The CDR3 length is 14 residues. Germline V gene data show CDR1 as DFQATT and CDR2 as SNEGSKA (reference sequence). The V end was cut by 3 bases, the J end by 0 bases, with 10 bases between. The CDR3 loop reads CSASPDTSTDTQYF. The CDR3 region has the DNA TGCAGTGCTAGTCCCGATACTAGCACAGATACGCAGTATTTT.

The chain couples TRBV7-8 to TRBJ2-5, with D perhaps TRBD2 (5 bases). The V and J ends lost 2 bases and 4 bases respectively, with 14 bases between them. Germline loops: CDR1 SGHVS, CDR2 FQNEAQ. The CDR3 is 15 residues long. CDR3 DNA: TGTGCCAGCAGCTTACGGACGGGATGGGTAGAGACCCAGTACTTC. Its translation is CASSLRTGWVETQYF.

The V and J genes are TRBV6-7 and TRBJ2-7; D is unresolved. TRBV6-7 is an ORF for which the function is uncertain. Trimming took off 2 bases at V and 0 bases at J, with 14 bases between the two ends. The CDR3 has 16 residues. The CDR3 bases are TGTGCCAGCAGTTACCCCCTCGTGAGGAGCTCCTACGAGCAGTACGTC. Its protein product is CASSYPLVRSSYEQYV.

The V gene is TRBV27, the J gene TRBJ2-5; 7 bases align to TRBD1. Germline values: CDR1 MNHEY, CDR2 SMNVEV (reference sequence). V trimming: 4 bases; J trimming: 1 base; junction bases outside the gene matches: 9. This CDR3 is 16 amino acids long. CDR3 region: CASSYNFGTAQETQYF. The CDR3 coding sequence is TGTGCCAGCAGTTACAACTTCGGGACAGCCCAAGAGACCCAGTACTTC.

In this sample, this clone turned up a few times. The gene calls are TRBV14 and TRBJ1-1; 7 nucleotides line up with TRBD1. The CDR3 runs 16 residues. J lost 0 bases, V lost 0 bases, and 4 bases had no gene match. The germline V gene has CDR1 SGHDN and CDR2 FVKESK. CDR3 coding DNA: TGTGCCAGCAGCCAAGACGGAGGGACAGTGAACACTGAAGCTTTCTTT. It specifies CASSQDGGTVNTEAFF. The complete variable domain, with remaining parts taken from reference TRBV14 and TRBJ1-1, reads EAGVTQFPSHSVIEKGQTVTLRCDPISGHDNLYWYRRVMGKEIKFLLHFVKESKQDESGMPNNRFLAERTGGTYSTLKVQPAELEDSGVYFCASSQDGGTVNTEAFFGQGTRLTVV.

This chain joins TRBV28 and TRBJ1-2, with D uncertain. The V end lost 6 bases, the J end lost 3 bases, and 11 bases lay between the germline ends. Germline V gene sequence: CDR1 MDHEN, CDR2 SYDVKM. The CDR3 contains 13 residues. As DNA, the CDR3 is TGTGCCAGCAGCTTCGGGGAGTACTATGGCTACACCTTC. Its protein is CASSFGEYYGYTF.

The chain is built from TRBV11-2 and TRBJ2-3; perhaps TRBD2 as D (6 bases). Germline V lookup: CDR1 SGHAT, CDR2 FQNNGV. The CDR3 extends over 15 amino acids. V lost 6 bases, J lost 4 bases, and 17 bases lay in between. This chain's CDR3 is CASRLREPGADTQYF. The DNA for the CDR3 is TGTGCCAGCAGACTCCGGGAGCCGGGGGCAGATACGCAGTATTTT.

The chain carries TRBV28 and TRBJ1-2, with D maybe TRBD1 (5 bases). Trimming shortened V by 8 bases and J by 6 bases, and 10 bases separated the two germline ends. The CDR3 is 11 amino acids. The germline V gene has CDR1 MDHEN and CDR2 SYDVKM. Written as DNA, the CDR3 is TGTGCCAGCGGGGCCGCGGATGGCTACACCTTC. Protein: CASGAADGYTF.

For the CDR3, the DNA is TGTGCCAGCCGCCTGCGGGGGGCTCCTGGAAACACCATATATTTT. As protein: CASRLRGAPGNTIYF. The chain has TRBV19 and TRBJ1-3; TRBD1 is a possible D gene (6 bases). CDR3 size: 15 residues. The V gene lost 9 bases and the J gene lost 2 bases, with 17 bases spanning the gap. Germline-derived CDR1 and CDR2 are LNHDA and SQIVND (reference sequence).

The rearrangement joins TRBV5-6 to TRBJ1-2; D is undetermined. Trimming removed 2 bases from V and 7 bases from J, with 12 bases in between. CDR3 length: 13 amino acids. Germline CDR1 and CDR2: SGHDT and YYEEEE. The CDR3 loop reads CASSLSRLAGYTF. The DNA of the CDR3 is TGTGCCAGCAGCTTAAGCAGACTAGCTGGCTACACCTTC.

This chain joins TRBV7-2 and TRBJ2-5; no clear D gene. V was trimmed by 4 bases and J by 5 bases, leaving 17 bases between them. CDR3 size: 15 residues. Germline V CDR1 and CDR2: SGHTA, FQGNSA. CDR3 nucleotide sequence: TGTGCCAGCAGCTACCTTCCTAGAGTCGAGGAGACCCAGTACTTC. Translating gives CASSYLPRVEETQYF.

This rearrangement joins TRBV7-9 to TRBJ1-4; 8 nucleotides line up with TRBD1. The CDR3 totals 16 residues. The V and J ends lost 2 bases and 5 bases, in that order; junction bases with no gene match: 7. Germline V gene data show CDR1 as SEHNR and CDR2 as FQNEAQ (reference sequence). CDR3 region: CASSLRGTGFNEKLFF. The CDR3 region has the DNA TGTGCCAGCAGCTTAAGGGGGACAGGCTTCAATGAAAAACTGTTTTTT.

This chain connects TRBV4-3 to TRBJ2-7; D unresolved. The germline V gene has CDR1 LGHNA and CDR2 YSLEER. The CDR3 consists of 14 residues. The germline V and J ends were trimmed by 2 bases and 0 bases, with 8 bases remaining between them. CDR3 sequence: CASSQQLSSYEQYV. Here the CDR3 DNA reads TGCGCCAGCAGCCAACAACTTAGCTCCTACGAGCAGTACGTC.

The CDR3 DNA is TGTGCCAGCAGTGACTCAAGCGGGAGCCCAACCTTCCGGGACCAGCAGTACGTC. Amino acids: CASSDSSGSPTFRDQQYV. The J gene is TRBJ2-7, the V gene TRBV6-4; 8 bases are shared with TRBD2. CDR3 length equals 18 residues. With V trimmed by 0 bases and J by 8 bases, 18 bases remained unmatched. CDR1 is MRHNA, CDR2 SNTAGT, per germline.

The V gene is TRBV6-5, the J gene TRBJ2-7; D gene unclear. The CDR3 is made up of 14 amino acids. From germline, CDR1 is MNHEY and CDR2 SVGAGI. V was pared by 2 bases and J by 0 bases, with 8 bases between. CDR3 amino acids: CASSYRLASYEQYF. The DNA of the CDR3 is TGTGCCAGCAGTTACAGATTGGCCTCCTACGAGCAGTACTTC.

In DNA, the CDR3 is TGTGCCAGCAGTGATCGCCGACAGGGACTCCCTGAGCAGTTCTTC. It is translated as CASSDRRQGLPEQFF. The genes are TRBV6-1 and TRBJ2-1; tentative D call: TRBD1 (7 bases). The CDR3 is 15 amino acids. V dropped 3 bases and J dropped 9 bases, with 18 bases sitting between them. The germline gives CDR1 MNHNS, CDR2 SASEGT.

The rearrangement links TRBV28 to TRBJ1-5, with 7 nucleotides matching TRBD1. The germline V gene has CDR1 MDHEN and CDR2 SYDVKM. This CDR3 region has 20 residues. The V gene end was trimmed by 6 bases and the J gene end by 2 bases; junction bases not matched to a gene: 22. CDR3 DNA: TGTGCCAGCAGCCCCCCCAGGGGGGAACACAGCCTTTGGGGCAATCAGCCCCAGCATTTT. The encoded protein is CASSPPRGEHSLWGNQPQHF.

V is TRBV9 and J is TRBJ2-2; 14 nucleotides align to TRBD2. The CDR3 extends over 18 amino acids. Per germline, CDR1 SGDLS and CDR2 YYNGEE. V lost 0 bases and J lost 5; bases outside the gene matches: 6. As DNA, the CDR3 is TGTGCCAGCAGCGTAGGACTAGCGGGAGGGCGTCCTACCGGGGAGCTGTTTTTT. As protein: CASSVGLAGGRPTGELFF. Filled out from reference TRBV9 and TRBJ2-2, the complete variable domain reads DSGVTQTPKHLITATGQRVTLRCSPRSGDLSVYWYQQSLDQGLQFLIQYYNGEERAKGNILERFSAQQFPDLHSELNLSSLELGDSALYFCASSVGLAGGRPTGELFFGEGSRLTVL.

This clone was seen just once. The V call is TRBV9, the J call TRBJ1-2; D unclear. The germline V and J ends were trimmed by 1 base and 6 bases, with 16 bases remaining between them. The germline CDR1 and CDR2 sequences are SGDLS and YYNGEE. The CDR3 sequence is 15 residues long. Here the CDR3 DNA reads TGTGCCAGCAGCGTAAGTAGCCCTTCCGGCGATGGCTACACCTTC. Translating gives CASSVSSPSGDGYTF.

This chain links TRBV19 with TRBJ2-5; the match to TRBD1 covers 9 bases. The CDR3 has 15 residues. The ends lost 5 bases at V and 5 bases at J; junction bases unmatched: 9. Germline V gene sequence: CDR1 LNHDA, CDR2 SQIVND (reference sequence). The CDR3 loop is CASSGQGQGGETQYF. The CDR3 nucleotides read TGTGCCAGTAGTGGACAGGGACAGGGAGGGGAGACCCAGTACTTC.

This clone was seen only a few times. The chain is built from TRBV24-1 and TRBJ2-3; 10 nucleotides line up with TRBD2. Germline CDR1 and CDR2: KGHDR and SFDVKD. The CDR3 is 17 amino acids. The V and J ends lost 3 bases and 5 bases, in that order; junction bases with no gene match: 10. Here the CDR3 reads CATSDPSSGRALDTQYF. CDR3 nucleotide sequence: TGTGCCACCAGTGATCCGTCCAGCGGGAGGGCCCTAGATACGCAGTATTTT.

The chain is built from TRBV18 and TRBJ1-5; a weak D match, TRBD1 (6 bases). Germline-derived CDR1 and CDR2 are KGHSH and LQKENI. V dropped 4 bases and J dropped 5 bases, with 12 bases sitting between them. There are 14 residues in the CDR3. CDR3 residues: CASSRAGEDQPQHF. For the CDR3, the DNA is TGTGCCAGCTCACGGGCAGGGGAAGATCAGCCCCAGCATTTT.

This chain links TRBV27 with TRBJ2-2, with 9 bases lining up with TRBD2. CDR1 and CDR2 from the germline V gene are MNHEY and SMNVEV (reference sequence). This CDR3 region has 18 residues. The V gene end was trimmed by 0 bases and the J gene end by 5 bases; junction bases not matched to a gene: 10. DNA of the CDR3: TGTGCCAGCAGTTTATCGAAGATGGCGGGAGGGCCAACCGGGGAGCTGTTTTTT. Its protein product is CASSLSKMAGGPTGELFF.

This chain links TRBV27 with TRBJ1-6; D perhaps matches TRBD1 (5 bases). CDR3 size: 15 residues. Germline V gene lookup returns CDR1 MNHEY and CDR2 SMNVEV (reference sequence). Trimming left V 3 bases short and J 10 bases short, with 16 bases between. The CDR3 loop reads CASSFFSAAGSPLHF. The CDR3 DNA reads as TGTGCCAGCAGTTTTTTTTCGGCAGCAGGGTCACCCCTCCACTTT.

The rearrangement links TRBV7-2 to TRBJ1-5; no clear D gene. With 6 bases removed from V and 2 bases from J, the gap between germline ends came to 11 bases. Germline lookup yields CDR1 SGHTA and CDR2 FQGNSA. The length of the CDR3 is 14 residues. CDR3 in amino acids: CASRTDARNQPQHF. DNA for the CDR3: TGTGCCAGCAGAACAGACGCACGCAATCAGCCCCAGCATTTT.